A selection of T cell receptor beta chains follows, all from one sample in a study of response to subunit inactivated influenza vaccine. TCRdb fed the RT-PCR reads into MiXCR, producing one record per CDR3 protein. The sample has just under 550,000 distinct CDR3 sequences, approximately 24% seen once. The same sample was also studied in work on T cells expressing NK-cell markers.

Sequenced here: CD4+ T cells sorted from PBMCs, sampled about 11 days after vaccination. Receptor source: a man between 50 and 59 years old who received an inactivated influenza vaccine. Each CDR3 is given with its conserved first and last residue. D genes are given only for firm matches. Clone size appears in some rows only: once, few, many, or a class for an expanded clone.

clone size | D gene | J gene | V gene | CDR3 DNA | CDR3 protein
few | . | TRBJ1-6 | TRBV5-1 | TGCGCCAGCAGCTTGGAGACAGCAAATTCACCCCTCCACTTT | CASSLETANSPLHF
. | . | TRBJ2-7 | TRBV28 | TGTGCCAGCAGCCCCCAGGGCAGGACCTCCTCCTACGAGCAGTACTTC | CASSPQGRTSSYEQYF
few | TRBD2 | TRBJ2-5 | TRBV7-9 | TGTGCCAGCAGCTTATCTAGCGGACCCCAAGAGACCCAGTACTTC | CASSLSSGPQETQYF
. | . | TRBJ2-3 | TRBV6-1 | TGTGCCAGCAGTATAGCGGACAGCACAGATACGCAGTATTTT | CASSIADSTDTQYF
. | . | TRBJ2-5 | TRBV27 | TGTGCCAGCAGTTTCACAAGGGGGGCCCGGGAGACCCAGTACTTC | CASSFTRGARETQYF
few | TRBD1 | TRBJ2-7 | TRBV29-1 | TGCAGCGTCTCCCCCGGGACAGGTACCTACGAGCAGTACTTC | CSVSPGTGTYEQYF
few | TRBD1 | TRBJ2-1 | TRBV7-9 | TGTGCCAGCAGCATGGGACAGGGGAATGATGAGCAGTTCTTC | CASSMGQGNDEQFF
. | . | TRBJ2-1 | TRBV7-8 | TGTGCCAGCAGGTTTCTGGCGGCGGGACTCTACAATGAGCAGTTCTTC | CASRFLAAGLYNEQFF
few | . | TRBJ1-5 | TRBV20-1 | TGCAGTGCGCCTACAGGTTACAATCAGCCCCAGCATTTT | CSAPTGYNQPQHF
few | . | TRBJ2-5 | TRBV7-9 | TGTGCCAGCAGCCCCGGACAGCCAGGGGCCGAGACCCAGTACTTC | CASSPGQPGAETQYF
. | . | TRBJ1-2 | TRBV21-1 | TGTGCCAGCAGCATCGGACAGGGGCCCTTCTATGGCTACACCTTC | CASSIGQGPFYGYTF
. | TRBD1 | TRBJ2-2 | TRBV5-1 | TGCGCCAGCAGCGCTGCAGGGGGGAACACCGGGGAGCTGTTTTTT | CASSAAGGNTGELFF
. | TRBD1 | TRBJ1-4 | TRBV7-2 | TGTGCCAGCAGCTTAGAGGGGGCTGGTCGGGGGATACTGTTTTTT | CASSLEGAGRGILFF
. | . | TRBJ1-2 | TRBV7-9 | TGTGCCAGCAGCTTATATCGGAGTGGCTATGGCTACACCTTC | CASSLYRSGYGYTF
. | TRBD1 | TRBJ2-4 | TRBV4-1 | TGCGCCAGCAGCCAAGGAGATGGACAGGAAAAATTAGCCAAAAACATTCAGTACTTC | CASSQGDGQEKLAKNIQYF